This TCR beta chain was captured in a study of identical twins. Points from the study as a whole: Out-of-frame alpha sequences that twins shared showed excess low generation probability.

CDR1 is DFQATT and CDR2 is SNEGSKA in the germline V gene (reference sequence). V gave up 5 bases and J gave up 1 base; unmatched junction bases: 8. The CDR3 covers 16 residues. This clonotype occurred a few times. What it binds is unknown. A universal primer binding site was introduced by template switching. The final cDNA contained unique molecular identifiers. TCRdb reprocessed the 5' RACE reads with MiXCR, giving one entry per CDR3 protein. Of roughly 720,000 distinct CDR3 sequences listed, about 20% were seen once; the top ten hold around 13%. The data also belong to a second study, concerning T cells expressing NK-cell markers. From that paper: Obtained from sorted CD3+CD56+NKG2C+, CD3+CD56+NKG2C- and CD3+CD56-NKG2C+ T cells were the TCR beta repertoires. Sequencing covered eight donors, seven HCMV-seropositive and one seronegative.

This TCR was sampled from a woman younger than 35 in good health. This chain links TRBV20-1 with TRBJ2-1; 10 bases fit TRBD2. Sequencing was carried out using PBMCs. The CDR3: CSARPGLAKSYNEQFF. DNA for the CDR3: TGCAGTGCTCGTCCGGGACTAGCGAAATCCTACAATGAGCAGTTCTTC.